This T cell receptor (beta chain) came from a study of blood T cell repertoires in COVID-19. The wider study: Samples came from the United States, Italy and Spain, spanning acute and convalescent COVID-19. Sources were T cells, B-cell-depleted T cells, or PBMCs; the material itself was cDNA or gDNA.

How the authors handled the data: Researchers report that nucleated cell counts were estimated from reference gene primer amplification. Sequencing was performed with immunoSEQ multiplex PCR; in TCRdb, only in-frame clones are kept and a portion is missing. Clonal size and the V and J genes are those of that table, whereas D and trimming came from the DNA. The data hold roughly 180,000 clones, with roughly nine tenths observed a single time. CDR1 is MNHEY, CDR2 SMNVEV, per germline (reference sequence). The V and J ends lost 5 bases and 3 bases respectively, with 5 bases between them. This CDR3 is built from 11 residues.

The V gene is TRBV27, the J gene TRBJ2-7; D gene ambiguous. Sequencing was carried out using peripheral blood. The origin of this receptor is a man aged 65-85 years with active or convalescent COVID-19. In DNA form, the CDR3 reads TGTGCCAGCAGTCTAGGCTACGAGCAGTACTTC. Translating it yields CASSLGYEQYF.